This T cell receptor beta chain was observed in a study of T cell repertoires in cytomegalovirus infection. Study-wide context: CMV infection plus the matching HLA type was flagged by public TCR beta signatures.

J gave up 5 bases and V 5 bases, and 7 bases lay outside the gene matches. In germline, CDR1 is SEHNR, CDR2 FQNEAQ (reference sequence). This CDR3 has 14 amino acids. Study findings and constraints: Carriers of CMV plus the relevant HLA were identified by cumulative public TCR beta family frequency.

MiXCR, run by TCRdb on the reads, gives a single entry per CDR3 protein. This table holds roughly 150,000 distinct CDR3 sequences, roughly 18% found once. This clonotype was counted only a few times. Its antigen is still unknown. This clonotype originated in a human donor in good health (CMV status not recorded). Some clones in this sample may be carry-over from other donors' samples. The sequenced material came from CD8+ T cells from PBMCs. The rearrangement uses TRBV7-9 and TRBJ2-5, with 8 bases fitting TRBD2. In DNA, the CDR3 is TGTGCCAGCAGCCTCGGGGGGGGGCTGGAGACCCAGTACTTC. This gives the protein CASSLGGGLETQYF.